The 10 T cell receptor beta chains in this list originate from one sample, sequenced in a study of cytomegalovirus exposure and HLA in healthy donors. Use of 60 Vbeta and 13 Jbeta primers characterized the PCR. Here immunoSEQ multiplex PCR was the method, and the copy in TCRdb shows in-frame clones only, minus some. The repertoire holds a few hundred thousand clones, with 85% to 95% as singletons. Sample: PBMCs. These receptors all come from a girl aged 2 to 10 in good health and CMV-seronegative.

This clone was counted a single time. The CDR3 loop is CASSESGFTQYF. In DNA, the CDR3 is TGTGCCAGCAGTGAATCGGGTTTTACGCAGTATTTT. The chain combines TRBV6-1 with TRBJ2-3; D gene ambiguous. V lost 2 bases to trimming and J lost 8 bases, with 8 bases between them. The CDR3 is 12 residues long. Germline V gene lookup returns CDR1 MNHNS and CDR2 SASEGT.

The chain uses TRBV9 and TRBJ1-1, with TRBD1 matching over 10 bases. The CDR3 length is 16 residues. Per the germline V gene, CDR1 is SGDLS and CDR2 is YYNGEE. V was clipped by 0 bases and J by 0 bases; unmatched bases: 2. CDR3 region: CASSVEGQGMNTEAFF. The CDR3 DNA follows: TGTGCCAGCAGCGTAGAGGGACAGGGGATGAACACTGAAGCTTTCTTT.

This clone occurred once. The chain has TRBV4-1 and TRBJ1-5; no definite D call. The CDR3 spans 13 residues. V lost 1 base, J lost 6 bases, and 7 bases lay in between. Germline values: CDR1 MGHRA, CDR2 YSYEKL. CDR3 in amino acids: CASSQGLSQPQHF. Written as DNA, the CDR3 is TGCGCCAGCAGCCAAGGCTTGAGTCAGCCCCAGCATTTT.

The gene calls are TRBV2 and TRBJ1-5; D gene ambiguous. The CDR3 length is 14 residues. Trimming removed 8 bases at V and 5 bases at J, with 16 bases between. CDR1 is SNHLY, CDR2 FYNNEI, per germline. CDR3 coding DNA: TGTGCCAGCCGCCCTGATTTTTCGGATCAGCCCCAGCATTTT. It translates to CASRPDFSDQPQHF.

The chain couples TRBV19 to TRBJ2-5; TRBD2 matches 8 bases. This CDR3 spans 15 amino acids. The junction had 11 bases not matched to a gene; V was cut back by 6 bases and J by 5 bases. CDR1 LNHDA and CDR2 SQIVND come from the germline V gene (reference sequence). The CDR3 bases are TGTGCCAGTAGCAACCCACTAGCGGTGGGGGAGACCCAGTACTTC. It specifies CASSNPLAVGETQYF. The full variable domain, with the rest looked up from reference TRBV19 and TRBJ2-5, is DGGITQSPKYLFRKEGQNVTLSCEQNLNHDAMYWYRQDPGQGLRLIYYSQIVNDFQKGDIAEGYSVSREKKESFPLTVTSAQKNPTAFYLCASSNPLAVGETQYFGPGTRLLVL.

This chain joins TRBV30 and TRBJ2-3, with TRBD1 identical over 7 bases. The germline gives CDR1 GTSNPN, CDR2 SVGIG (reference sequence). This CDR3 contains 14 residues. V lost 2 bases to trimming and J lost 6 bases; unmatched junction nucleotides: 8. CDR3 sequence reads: CAWSQTGFSDTQYF. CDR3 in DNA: TGTGCCTGGAGTCAGACAGGGTTTTCCGATACGCAGTATTTT.

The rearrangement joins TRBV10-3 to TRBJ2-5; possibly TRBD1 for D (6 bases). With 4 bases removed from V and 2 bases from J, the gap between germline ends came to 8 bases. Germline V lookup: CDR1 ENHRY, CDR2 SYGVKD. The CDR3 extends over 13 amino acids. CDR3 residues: CAISAGTQETQYF. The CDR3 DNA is TGTGCCATCAGTGCAGGGACACAAGAGACCCAGTACTTC.

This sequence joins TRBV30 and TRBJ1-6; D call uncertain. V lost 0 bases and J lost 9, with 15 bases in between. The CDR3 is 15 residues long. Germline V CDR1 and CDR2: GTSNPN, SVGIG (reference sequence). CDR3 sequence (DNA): TGTGCCTGGAGTGTAACGTCGGGGATAGGTTCACCCCTCCACTTT. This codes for CAWSVTSGIGSPLHF.

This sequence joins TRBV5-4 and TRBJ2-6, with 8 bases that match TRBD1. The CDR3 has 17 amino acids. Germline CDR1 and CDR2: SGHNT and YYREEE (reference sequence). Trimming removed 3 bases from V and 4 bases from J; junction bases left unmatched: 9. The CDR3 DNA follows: TGTGCCAGCAGCTCGGGGACAGGAGCCTCGGGGGCCAACGTCCTGACTTTC. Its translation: CASSSGTGASGANVLTF.

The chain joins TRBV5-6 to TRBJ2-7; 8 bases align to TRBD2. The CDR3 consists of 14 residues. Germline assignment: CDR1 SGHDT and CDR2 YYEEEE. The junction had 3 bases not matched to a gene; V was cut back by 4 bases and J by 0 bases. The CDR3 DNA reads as TGTGCCAGCAGCCCCGGGACTAGCTCCTACGAGCAGTACTTC. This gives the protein CASSPGTSSYEQYF.